This T cell receptor (beta chain) was documented in a study of cytomegalovirus exposure and HLA in healthy donors. General study results and limits: The authors considered a cluster of highly shared sequence variants likely to be a sequencing artifact.

Donors counted as nominally healthy when sampled, yet unrecorded immune exposures were likely. Germline V gene lookup returns CDR1 LNHDA and CDR2 SQIVND (reference sequence). V lost 2 bases to trimming and J lost 5 bases; unmatched junction nucleotides: 5. The CDR3 is 16 residues long. PCR primers comprised 60 Vbeta and 13 Jbeta primers. TCRdb's table, derived via immunoSEQ multiplex PCR, lists solely in-frame clones and lacks some. The sample has about 100,000 clones; roughly 77% are singletons. A single count supports this clone. The antigen is unknown. This TCR was sampled from a woman aged 45-60 years in good health and CMV-seropositive. The V and J genes are TRBV19 and TRBJ1-5; 11 positions agree with TRBD1. The sample consisted of PBMCs. The CDR3 DNA sequence: TGTGCCAGTAGTATATCGTGGACAGGGGGCGATCAGCCCCAGCATTTT. It codes for CASSISWTGGDQPQHF. The entire variable domain, with the rest obtained from reference TRBV19 and TRBJ1-5, is as follows: DGGITQSPKYLFRKEGQNVTLSCEQNLNHDAMYWYRQDPGQGLRLIYYSQIVNDFQKGDIAEGYSVSREKKESFPLTVTSAQKNPTAFYLCASSISWTGGDQPQHFGDGTRLSIL.